The 12 T cell receptor beta chains below were found in one sample sequenced in a study of T cell repertoires in cytomegalovirus infection. TCRdb processed the reads anew with MiXCR; each CDR3 protein has one entry. Of more than 500,000 distinct CDR3 sequences detected, 15% to 20% appear once; the ten largest clones hold 20% to 30%. Sequencing input: CD8+ T cells from PBMCs. The receptors were gathered from a human donor in good health (CMV status not recorded). Some clones in this sample may be carry-over from other donors' samples.

This clonotype was seen a handful of times. The chain links TRBV27 to TRBJ2-7; 8 bases line up with TRBD1. CDR1 and CDR2 (germline): MNHEY, SMNVEV (reference sequence). The V gene end was trimmed by 5 bases and the J gene end by 6 bases; junction bases not matched to a gene: 9. The CDR3 runs 14 residues. CDR3 in DNA: TGTGCCAGCAGTCCTCCTGACAGGGGATCCGAGCAGTACTTC. As protein: CASSPPDRGSEQYF.

This clonotype showed up just a few times. The chain carries TRBV7-9 and TRBJ1-1, with D tentatively TRBD1 (5 bases). The V gene lost 6 bases and the J gene lost 0 bases, with 17 bases spanning the gap. CDR1 and CDR2 (germline): SEHNR, FQNEAQ (reference sequence). The CDR3 extends over 16 amino acids. The CDR3 reads CASSLDLGPMNTEAFF. CDR3 DNA: TGTGCCAGCAGTTTGGATCTGGGACCCATGAACACTGAAGCTTTCTTT.

For this clonotype: A much larger clone lies a single base off, so this may be a read error. The chain carries TRBV7-6 and TRBJ1-3; TRBD1 is a possible D gene (6 bases). The CDR3 runs to 15 residues. Germline-derived CDR1 and CDR2 are SGHVS and FNYEAQ. Trimming took off 5 bases at V and 4 bases at J, with 15 bases between the two ends. This chain's CDR3 is CASSQDRNFGNTIYF. CDR3 nucleotide sequence: TGTGCCAGCAGCCAGGACAGAAATTTCGGAAACACCATATATTTT.

This clonotype was seen a few times. V is TRBV29-1 and J is TRBJ1-2, with TRBD1 identical over 7 bases. The germline V gene has CDR1 SQVTM and CDR2 ANQGSEA. J lost 2 bases, V lost 7 bases, and 7 bases had no gene match. This CDR3 spans 13 amino acids. This CDR3 is CSAVDRLNYGYTF. The CDR3 DNA reads as TGCAGCGCTGTGGACAGGTTGAACTATGGCTACACCTTC.

This clonotype has only a few counts. J is TRBJ2-7 and V is TRBV5-7, with D perhaps matching TRBD1 or TRBD2 (5 bases each). TRBV5-7 is labeled an ORF, and its function is uncertain. V lost 4 bases and J lost 2, with 13 bases in between. The CDR3 is made up of 14 amino acids. CDR3 coding DNA: TGTGCCAGCAGCGTGATGGGGGTGGCCTACGAGCAGTACTTC. Its protein product is CASSVMGVAYEQYF.

This clonotype was observed a handful of times. The chain joins TRBV5-5 to TRBJ2-7; D possibly corresponds to TRBD2 (7 bases). Trimming removed 7 bases at V and 5 bases at J, with 19 bases between. CDR3 length: 14 residues. Germline CDR1 is SGHKS and CDR2 is YYEKEE (reference sequence). The CDR3 spells CASGGALSLHEQYF. CDR3 DNA: TGTGCCAGCGGGGGGGCGTTAAGTCTCCACGAGCAGTACTTC.

This clonotype turned up a few times. CDR3: CASTDPRGGNEQFF. For the CDR3, the DNA is TGTGCCAGCACCGACCCTAGGGGCGGCAATGAGCAGTTCTTC. V and J are TRBV2 and TRBJ2-1, with TRBD1 as a possible D gene (5 bases). This CDR3 is built from 14 residues. V lost 7 bases and J lost 6, with 16 bases in between. CDR1 is SNHLY and CDR2 is FYNNEI in the germline V gene.

This clonotype has at least ten counts. This chain joins TRBV27 and TRBJ2-7, with unresolved D. The V and J ends lost 6 bases and 7 bases respectively, with 13 bases between them. The germline V gene encodes CDR1 MNHEY and CDR2 SMNVEV (reference sequence). This CDR3 has 12 residues. CDR3 DNA: TGTGCCAGCAGAACGGGTATGGGAGAGCAGTACTTC. Amino acids: CASRTGMGEQYF.

In this sample, this clonotype turned up a few times. The chain uses TRBV19 and TRBJ1-1; 8 bases align to TRBD1. With 0 bases clipped from V and 1 base from J, the junction kept 7 bases outside the gene matches. The CDR3 extends over 17 amino acids. CDR1 and CDR2 (germline): LNHDA, SQIVND (reference sequence). The CDR3 sequence: CASSIDWDRSTNTEAFF. As DNA, the CDR3 is TGTGCCAGTAGTATAGATTGGGACAGGTCGACGAACACTGAAGCTTTCTTT. Supplemented by reference TRBV19 and TRBJ1-1, the full variable domain reads DGGITQSPKYLFRKEGQNVTLSCEQNLNHDAMYWYRQDPGQGLRLIYYSQIVNDFQKGDIAEGYSVSREKKESFPLTVTSAQKNPTAFYLCASSIDWDRSTNTEAFFGQGTRLTVV.

This clonotype has a count of ten or more. The chain is built from TRBV28 and TRBJ1-4; 7 positions agree with TRBD1. The CDR3 is 13 amino acids. Germline V gene sequence: CDR1 MDHEN, CDR2 SYDVKM. V gave up 8 bases and J gave up 6 bases; unmatched junction bases: 6. CDR3 protein: CASLTGKDEKLFF. In DNA, the CDR3 is TGTGCCAGCCTGACAGGGAAGGATGAAAAACTGTTTTTT.

This clonotype has ten or more counts. The chain combines TRBV27 with TRBJ2-1; TRBD2 matches at 8 bases. CDR1 is MNHEY, CDR2 SMNVEV, per germline (reference sequence). Germline trimming cut 0 bases from V and 4 bases from J; bases unmatched to any gene: 5. CDR3 size: 16 residues. The CDR3 protein is CASSLSYASGYNEQFF. The CDR3 DNA follows: TGTGCCAGCAGTTTATCGTATGCTAGCGGGTACAATGAGCAGTTCTTC.

This clonotype was seen ten or more times. The CDR3, as DNA: TGTGCCAGCAGAATGGTTAGCGGCCAAGAGACCCAGTACTTC. Its translation: CASRMVSGQETQYF. This chain connects TRBV12-3 or TRBV12-4 to TRBJ2-5; D is possibly TRBD2 (6 bases). Deletions cut 6 bases from V and 1 base from J, with 12 bases between. There are 14 residues in the CDR3.